One sample yielded the 25 T cell receptor beta chains listed below, sequenced in a study of CD8 T cells in ankylosing spondylitis. Antigens of these TCRs are unknown. Study-wide findings and caveats: Within ankylosing spondylitis blood, a TCR beta motif made up of seven or eight highly homologous variants appeared to be characteristic.

TCRdb reprocessed the 5' RACE reads via MiXCR and lists one record per CDR3 protein. The sample holds 200,000 to 250,000 distinct CDR3 sequences, around 17% seen once. The sequenced sample was blood, either unsorted or a sorted T cell fraction (not recorded which). Receptors originate from a male donor with ankylosing spondylitis.

The V and J genes are TRBV6-5 and TRBJ2-7; 7 nucleotides line up with TRBD2. CDR1 is MNHEY and CDR2 is SVGAGI in the germline V gene. V shed 4 bases, J shed 3 bases, and the junction held 9 bases outside the gene matches. This CDR3 comprises 15 residues. CDR3: CASSSPRAGNYEQYF. CDR3 DNA sequence: TGTGCCAGCAGTTCCCCCAGAGCGGGAAACTACGAGCAGTACTTC.

The gene calls are TRBV20-1 and TRBJ2-7; the D gene is possibly TRBD2 (6 bases). This CDR3 comprises 13 residues. Germline loops: CDR1 DFQATT, CDR2 SNEGSKA (reference sequence). Trimming took off 0 bases at V and 5 bases at J, with 11 bases between the two ends. The CDR3 loop reads CSARDGGSDEQYF. The CDR3 coding sequence is TGCAGTGCTAGAGATGGAGGGTCGGACGAGCAGTACTTC.

This chain uses TRBV7-6 with TRBJ2-7, with 10 bases fitting TRBD1. The CDR3 contains 15 residues. Germline V gene data show CDR1 as SGHVS and CDR2 as FNYEAQ. V shed 2 bases and J 4 bases; nucleotides not matched to a gene: 5. The CDR3 coding sequence is TGTGCCAGCAGCTTACGTGGGACAGGGGTATACGAGCAGTACTTC. Translating it yields CASSLRGTGVYEQYF.

The rearrangement uses TRBV4-1 and TRBJ2-1; TRBD2 might be the D (5 bases). V lost 4 bases to trimming and J lost 1 base, with 11 bases between them. CDR1 MGHRA and CDR2 YSYEKL come from the germline V gene. CDR3 length: 15 residues. CDR3 sequence reads: CASSPPQRSYNEQFF. CDR3 coding DNA: TGCGCCAGCAGCCCACCCCAGCGGTCCTACAATGAGCAGTTCTTC.

This rearrangement joins TRBV6-5 to TRBJ2-1; 7 bases are shared with TRBD1. Germline CDR1 reads MNHEY; CDR2 reads SVGAGI. This CDR3 comprises 15 residues. The junction had 6 bases not matched to a gene; V was cut back by 2 bases and J by 5 bases. This CDR3 reads CASSYPPGQNNEQFF. The CDR3 DNA reads as TGTGCCAGCAGTTACCCCCCGGGACAGAACAATGAGCAGTTCTTC.

The sample holds a few counts of this clonotype. The chain employs TRBV4-2 and TRBJ2-3; no firm D call. The CDR3 length is 11 residues. Germline lookup yields CDR1 LGHNA and CDR2 YNFKEQ. V lost 0 bases, J lost 7 bases, and 2 bases lay in between. The CDR3 sequence: CASSQDYTQYF. The DNA of the CDR3 is TGTGCCAGCAGCCAAGATTATACGCAGTATTTT.

This sequence joins TRBV27 and TRBJ1-2; tentative D call: TRBD1 (6 bases). This CDR3 has 16 amino acids. Trimming left V 6 bases short and J 8 bases short, with 25 bases between. Per germline, CDR1 MNHEY and CDR2 SMNVEV (reference sequence). CDR3 sequence: CASSTDPDSSLWGYTF. CDR3 sequence (DNA): TGTGCCAGCAGCACCGACCCGGACAGTTCCCTTTGGGGCTACACCTTC.

The V call is TRBV5-4, the J call TRBJ2-3, with D unresolved. Per germline, CDR1 SGHNT and CDR2 YYREEE (reference sequence). CDR3 length: 13 amino acids. V was shortened by 4 bases and J by 6 bases, with 12 bases between the two germline ends. This CDR3 is CASSPRVEDTQYF. The CDR3 bases are TGTGCCAGCAGCCCTAGGGTGGAGGATACGCAGTATTTT.

V gene TRBV6-1 combines with J gene TRBJ1-1; D is possibly TRBD1 (5 bases). The CDR3 covers 14 residues. Trimming left V 3 bases short and J 2 bases short, with 10 bases between. Germline CDR1 is MNHNS and CDR2 is SASEGT. Written as DNA, the CDR3 is TGTGCCAGCAGTGATTGGGGGGATAACACTGAAGCTTTCTTT. Amino acid sequence: CASSDWGDNTEAFF.

The table lists this clonotype with a few counts. The chain has TRBV9 and TRBJ2-2; no clear D gene. The germline CDR1 and CDR2 sequences are SGDLS and YYNGEE. Trimming took 0 bases from V and 4 from J, leaving 7 bases between them. This CDR3 spans 14 amino acids. DNA for the CDR3: TGTGCCAGCAGCGTAGACACAGTCACCGGGGAGCTGTTTTTT. Translation: CASSVDTVTGELFF.

This clonotype appeared a few times. The genes are TRBV24-1 and TRBJ2-3; D is ambiguous. The CDR3 length is 16 residues. V lost 4 bases, J lost 4 bases, and 17 bases lay in between. Germline values: CDR1 KGHDR, CDR2 SFDVKD. CDR3 residues: CATSDPENLKSDTQYF. DNA of the CDR3: TGTGCCACCAGTGACCCAGAAAACCTCAAGTCAGATACGCAGTATTTT.

This clonotype has a handful of counts. The CDR3 spells CASSLRAGDEKLFF. DNA for the CDR3: TGTGCCAGCAGTTTACGGGCGGGCGATGAAAAACTGTTTTTT. This chain links TRBV12-3 or TRBV12-4 with TRBJ1-4; no clear D gene. This CDR3 region has 14 residues. V lost 2 bases, J lost 6 bases, and 10 bases lay in between.

This clonotype was observed many times. The V and J genes are TRBV12-3 or TRBV12-4 and TRBJ1-5, with D possibly TRBD1 on 5 matching bases. V was clipped by 6 bases and J by 8 bases, with 17 bases between them. CDR3 size: 14 residues. The chain's CDR3 is CASSPDSADKPQHF. The CDR3, as DNA: TGTGCCAGCAGCCCTGACAGCGCGGATAAGCCCCAGCATTTT.

This clonotype was picked up a small number of times. V and J are TRBV7-2 and TRBJ1-2; 7 positions agree with TRBD1. Germline CDR1 is SGHTA and CDR2 is FQGNSA. The ends lost 3 bases at V and 8 bases at J; junction bases unmatched: 6. This CDR3 is 13 amino acids long. The CDR3 spells CASSFTGVRGYTF. The CDR3 region has the DNA TGTGCCAGCAGCTTTACAGGGGTGCGGGGCTACACCTTC.

This sequence joins TRBV3-1 and TRBJ2-2, with D uncertain. CDR1 LGHDT and CDR2 YNNKEL come from the germline V gene (reference sequence). Trimming pared 4 bases from V and 7 bases from J, leaving 13 bases between. There are 14 residues in the CDR3. This chain's CDR3 is CASSPELGVGELFF. CDR3 sequence (DNA): TGTGCCAGCAGCCCGGAGCTGGGCGTCGGGGAGCTGTTTTTT.

As DNA, the CDR3 is TGCAGTGCTTTTCTAGATCGGGACAGAGGAATCTACGAGCAGTACTTC. This translates into CSAFLDRDRGIYEQYF. This rearrangement joins TRBV20-1 to TRBJ2-7; 7 bases line up with TRBD1. V lost 5 bases and J lost 3; bases outside the gene matches: 16. Germline V gene lookup returns CDR1 DFQATT and CDR2 SNEGSKA (reference sequence). The CDR3 is 16 amino acids.

The chain links TRBV20-1 to TRBJ1-3; no clear D gene. The germline V gene encodes CDR1 DFQATT and CDR2 SNEGSKA (reference sequence). The CDR3 extends over 16 amino acids. The V and J ends lost 7 bases and 0 bases respectively, with 19 bases between them. The CDR3 reads CSVKLPQHHSGNTIYF. For the CDR3, the DNA is TGCAGTGTGAAATTGCCGCAGCACCACTCTGGAAACACCATATATTTT.

This chain connects TRBV5-5 to TRBJ1-5; no definite D call. Trimming removed 0 bases from V and 0 bases from J, with 7 bases in between. Germline CDR1 reads SGHKS; CDR2 reads YYEKEE (reference sequence). The CDR3 is made up of 15 amino acids. The CDR3 DNA is TGTGCCAGCAGCTTGGGGCAGAATAGCAATCAGCCCCAGCATTTT. It encodes CASSLGQNSNQPQHF.

The J gene is TRBJ1-5, the V gene TRBV28; D call uncertain. The V end was cut by 8 bases, the J end by 4 bases, with 15 bases between. CDR1 and CDR2 from the germline V gene are MDHEN and SYDVKM. This CDR3 region has 14 residues. CDR3 sequence: CASSRLDTNQPQHF. In DNA form, the CDR3 reads TGTGCCAGCTCCCGCCTGGATACAAATCAGCCCCAGCATTTT.

The gene calls are TRBV5-6 and TRBJ2-1; 8 nucleotides line up with TRBD2. Unmatched junction bases numbered 1, after V lost 0 bases and J lost 2 bases. Germline values: CDR1 SGHDT, CDR2 YYEEEE. This CDR3 comprises 15 residues. DNA of the CDR3: TGTGCCAGCAGCTTGGGCGGGGGGACCTACAATGAGCAGTTCTTC. Its protein is CASSLGGGTYNEQFF. Supplemented by reference TRBV5-6 and TRBJ2-1, the full variable domain reads DAGVTQSPTHLIKTRGQQVTLRCSPKSGHDTVSWYQQALGQGPQFIFQYYEEEERQRGNFPDRFSGHQFPNYSSELNVNALLLGDSALYLCASSLGGGTYNEQFFGPGTRLTVL.

The table lists this clonotype with a few counts. The chain has TRBV15 and TRBJ2-2; D might be TRBD2 (5 bases). The CDR3 runs 14 residues. V gave up 0 bases and J gave up 5 bases, with 7 bases separating them. Germline loops: CDR1 LNHNV, CDR2 YYDKDF (reference sequence). CDR3: CATSRERRTGELFF. The CDR3 nucleotides read TGTGCCACCAGCAGAGAGAGGAGGACCGGGGAGCTGTTTTTT.

This clonotype was seen more than once but under ten times. This chain connects TRBV12-3 or TRBV12-4 to TRBJ2-7; the D gene is possibly TRBD2 (6 bases). The germline V and J ends were trimmed by 6 bases and 2 bases, with 14 bases remaining between them. The CDR3 extends over 14 amino acids. CDR3 nucleotides: TGTGCCAGCAGCGCTAATAGCGGTCCCTACGAGCAGTACTTC. This codes for CASSANSGPYEQYF.

This clonotype came up many times. The chain links TRBV4-3 to TRBJ2-3; 11 positions match TRBD2. The CDR3 runs to 18 residues. Germline CDR1 and CDR2: LGHNA and YSLEER. J lost 2 bases, V lost 3 bases, and 10 bases had no gene match. This CDR3 is CASSQTMGLAAPTDTQYF. The CDR3 DNA reads as TGCGCCAGCAGCCAGACAATGGGACTAGCGGCACCCACAGATACGCAGTATTTT.

V and J are TRBV7-3 and TRBJ2-1, with 7 bases aligning to TRBD2. V shed 2 bases and J 4 bases; nucleotides not matched to a gene: 5. Germline V gene sequence: CDR1 SGHTA, CDR2 FQGTGA. This CDR3 comprises 15 residues. DNA for the CDR3: TGTGCCAGCAGCTTAGGCGGGAGAGGATACAATGAGCAGTTCTTC. Translated: CASSLGGRGYNEQFF.

This clonotype was detected a few times. In DNA form, the CDR3 reads TGTGCCAGCAGCTTGGAGGGGGGGTTAGGCACAGATACGCAGTATTTT. Amino acid sequence: CASSLEGGLGTDTQYF. The rearrangement uses TRBV5-6 and TRBJ2-3, with D possibly matching TRBD2 (7 bases). Germline V CDR1 and CDR2: SGHDT, YYEEEE. The CDR3 runs 16 residues. V was clipped by 0 bases and J by 1 base, with 12 bases between them.